These 15 T cell receptor beta chains share one sample of origin, sequenced in a study of STAT3 mutations in large granular lymphocyte leukemia. Study findings and constraints: At least one immunodominant TCR beta clonotype appeared in every T-cell large granular lymphocyte leukemia patient.

No antigens are known for them. Sequenced by immunoSEQ multiplex PCR; TCRdb stores in-frame clones only, minus some. The sample holds tens of thousands of clones, about 90% seen once. Sequencing was performed on peripheral blood mononuclear cells. These receptors all come from a man between 60 and 70 years old with T-cell large granular lymphocyte leukemia. Some clones in this sample may be carry-over from other donors' samples.

The J gene is TRBJ2-5, the V gene TRBV6-6, with TRBD1 identical over 9 bases. The CDR3 runs 15 residues. The germline V gene encodes CDR1 MNHNY and CDR2 SVGAGI (reference sequence). The junction had 9 bases not matched to a gene; V was cut back by 5 bases and J by 5 bases. The CDR3 nucleotides are TGTGCCAGCAGTCCCCGGGACAGGGCGGGGGAGACCCAGTACTTC. It codes for CASSPRDRAGETQYF.

V gene TRBV11-2 combines with J gene TRBJ2-2; the D gene is possibly TRBD1 (6 bases). The CDR3 has 15 amino acids. CDR1 and CDR2 from the germline V gene are SGHAT and FQNNGV. With 3 bases removed from V and 0 bases from J, the gap between germline ends came to 8 bases. The CDR3, as DNA: TGTGCCAGCAGCTTTGGGACATCGAACACCGGGGAGCTGTTTTTT. This encodes CASSFGTSNTGELFF.

Only one count was recorded for this clone. V and J are TRBV7-9 and TRBJ2-3, with TRBD2 matching over 8 bases. CDR3 size: 14 residues. Germline trimming cut 5 bases from V and 2 bases from J; bases unmatched to any gene: 3. Germline V gives CDR1 SEHNR, CDR2 FQNEAQ (reference sequence). For the CDR3, the DNA is TGTGCCAGCAGCCGCGGGGGGTTCACAGATACGCAGTATTTT. This translates into CASSRGGFTDTQYF.

This sequence joins TRBV7-2 and TRBJ2-7; D ambiguous. Trimming removed 5 bases from V and 5 bases from J, with 10 bases in between. CDR3 length equals 12 residues. From germline, CDR1 is SGHTA and CDR2 FQGNSA. The CDR3 reads CASSPSRNEQYF. Written as DNA, the CDR3 is TGTGCCAGCAGCCCATCACGGAACGAGCAGTACTTC.

The gene calls are TRBV6-5 and TRBJ1-2; D is uncertain. The CDR3 contains 15 residues. V lost 6 bases, J lost 4 bases, and 18 bases lay in between. Per the germline V gene, CDR1 is MNHEY and CDR2 is SVGAGI. The CDR3 sequence is CASRHKQVGGYGYTF. Written as DNA, the CDR3 is TGTGCCAGCAGACACAAGCAGGTCGGTGGCTATGGCTACACCTTC.

The genes are TRBV5-7 and TRBJ1-5, with D possibly being TRBD1 (5 bases). TRBV5-7 is assigned to the ORF class and has an uncertain function. This CDR3 is built from 15 residues. Between the trimmed V and J ends, which lost 0 bases and 3 bases, there was a span of 10 bases. The CDR3 coding sequence is TGTGCCAGCAGCTTGGCTTTGGGGGACAATCAGCCCCAGCATTTT. Translated, it gives CASSLALGDNQPQHF.

The chain carries TRBV7-9 and TRBJ2-5; TRBD1 matches 9 bases. V lost 3 bases and J lost 5; bases outside the gene matches: 13. The CDR3 covers 17 residues. Looked up from germline, CDR1 is SEHNR and CDR2 is FQNEAQ (reference sequence). The CDR3 sequence is CASSFFSRTGDGETQYF. CDR3 bases: TGTGCCAGCAGCTTTTTTTCGAGGACAGGGGATGGGGAGACCCAGTACTTC.

J is TRBJ1-2 and V is TRBV7-3; TRBD1 aligns across 8 bases. The germline V gene encodes CDR1 SGHTA and CDR2 FQGTGA. V dropped 3 bases and J dropped 4; count of bases not matched to a gene: 7. CDR3 length equals 15 residues. This chain's CDR3 is CASSLSGGRGYGYTF. The DNA of the CDR3 is TGTGCCAGCAGCTTGTCAGGGGGCCGGGGCTATGGCTACACCTTC.

The CDR3: CAISDSIGSQETQYF. The CDR3 DNA sequence: TGTGCCATCAGTGACTCGATTGGGTCCCAAGAGACCCAGTACTTC. This chain connects TRBV10-3 to TRBJ2-5; D gene unclear. Germline V gene sequence: CDR1 ENHRY, CDR2 SYGVKD. The CDR3 spans 15 residues. The V and J ends lost 3 bases and 1 base respectively, with 12 bases between them.

The chain uses TRBV11-2 and TRBJ2-1; D possibly matches TRBD1 or TRBD2 (5 bases each). The germline V gene has CDR1 SGHAT and CDR2 FQNNGV. The V end was cut by 5 bases, the J end by 0 bases, with 20 bases between. This CDR3 has 18 amino acids. The CDR3 loop reads CASSGRHEGLTSYNEQFF. The CDR3 DNA sequence: TGTGCCAGCAGCGGACGACATGAGGGGCTAACCTCCTACAATGAGCAGTTCTTC.

The chain employs TRBV5-4 and TRBJ1-1; D perhaps matches TRBD1 (5 bases). Trimming removed 4 bases from V and 1 base from J, with 14 bases in between. The CDR3 covers 15 residues. Per germline, CDR1 SGHNT and CDR2 YYREEE (reference sequence). This CDR3 is CASSPKTGENTEAFF. The CDR3 region has the DNA TGTGCCAGCAGCCCCAAGACGGGGGAGAACACTGAAGCTTTCTTT.

This chain connects TRBV5-5 to TRBJ2-7, with 10 bases matching TRBD2. The CDR3 length is 15 residues. Looked up from germline, CDR1 is SGHKS and CDR2 is YYEKEE (reference sequence). J gave up 6 bases and V 4 bases, and 10 bases lay outside the gene matches. This chain's CDR3 is CASSPLAGDRGEQYF. DNA for the CDR3: TGTGCCAGCAGCCCGCTAGCGGGAGATCGGGGCGAGCAGTACTTC.

A note on this clone: No conserved phenylalanine or tryptophan ends this CDR3, so it is likely a read error. No DNA is shown, since the ends of the CDR3 on it are uncertain; the CDR3 is the one TCRdb lists. The V call is TRBV5-1, the J call TRBJ2-7; the D segment call TRBD1 is taken from the table without a DNA check. Germline V lookup: CDR1 SGHRS, CDR2 YFSETQ. The CDR3 is 16 residues long, counting both termini. CDR3 residues: CASSLGPGQLSGPERI.

The chain combines TRBV11-2 with TRBJ2-7; D may be TRBD2 (6 bases). Germline V CDR1 and CDR2: SGHAT, FQNNGV. The CDR3 loop spans 12 amino acids. The V gene lost 2 bases and the J gene lost 7 bases, with 9 bases spanning the gap. The CDR3 bases are TGTGCCAGCAGCTTAACGGACTATGAGCAGTACTTC. It codes for CASSLTDYEQYF.

V and J are TRBV18 and TRBJ2-1; D may be TRBD2 (6 bases). Germline values: CDR1 KGHSH, CDR2 LQKENI. V lost 0 bases and J 3 bases, leaving 12 bases between the germline ends. The length of the CDR3 is 16 residues. As DNA, the CDR3 is TGTGCCAGCTCACCACCGGGACTGGGCAACTACAATGAGCAGTTCTTC. It codes for CASSPPGLGNYNEQFF.